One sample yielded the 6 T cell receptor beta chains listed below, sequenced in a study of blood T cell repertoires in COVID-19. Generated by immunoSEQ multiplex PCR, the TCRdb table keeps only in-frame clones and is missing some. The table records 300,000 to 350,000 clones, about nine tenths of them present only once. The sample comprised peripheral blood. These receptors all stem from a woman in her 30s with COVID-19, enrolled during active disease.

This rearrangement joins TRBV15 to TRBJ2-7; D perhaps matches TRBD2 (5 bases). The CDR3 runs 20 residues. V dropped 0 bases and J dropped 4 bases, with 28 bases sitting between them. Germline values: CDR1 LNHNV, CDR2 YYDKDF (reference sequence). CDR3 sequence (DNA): TGTGCCACCAGCAGAGATGTGGTGGACGGAGGACTCTTACCCCCTTACGAGCAGTACTTC. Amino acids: CATSRDVVDGGLLPPYEQYF. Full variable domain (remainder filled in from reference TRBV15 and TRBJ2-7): DAMVIQNPRYQVTQFGKPVTLSCSQTLNHNVMYWYQQKSSQAPKLLFHYYDKDFNNEADTPDNFQSRRPNTSFCFLDIRSPGLGDTAMYLCATSRDVVDGGLLPPYEQYFGPGTRLTVT.

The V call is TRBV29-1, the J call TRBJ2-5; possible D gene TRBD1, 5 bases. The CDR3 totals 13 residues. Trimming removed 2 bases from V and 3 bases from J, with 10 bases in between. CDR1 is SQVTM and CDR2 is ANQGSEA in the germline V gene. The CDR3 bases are TGCAGCGTTGAAAGGGGCCTCGAAGAGACCCAGTACTTC. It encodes CSVERGLEETQYF.

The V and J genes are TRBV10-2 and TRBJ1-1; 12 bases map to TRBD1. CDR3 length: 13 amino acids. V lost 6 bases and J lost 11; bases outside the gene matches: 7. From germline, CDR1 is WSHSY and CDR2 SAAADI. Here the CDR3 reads CASRGTGGYGAFF. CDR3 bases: TGCGCCAGCAGGGGGACAGGGGGCTATGGTGCTTTCTTT.

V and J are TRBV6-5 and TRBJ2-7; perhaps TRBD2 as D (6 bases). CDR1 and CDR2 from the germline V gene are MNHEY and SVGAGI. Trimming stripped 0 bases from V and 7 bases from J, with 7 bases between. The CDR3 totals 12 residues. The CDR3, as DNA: TGTGCCAGCAGTTACTCCCGGGGGGAGCAGTACTTC. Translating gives CASSYSRGEQYF.

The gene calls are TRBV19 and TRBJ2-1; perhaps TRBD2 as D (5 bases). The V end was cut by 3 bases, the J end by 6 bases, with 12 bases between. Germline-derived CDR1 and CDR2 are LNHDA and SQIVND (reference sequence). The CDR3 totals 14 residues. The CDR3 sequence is CASSMSGRRNEQFF. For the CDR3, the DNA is TGTGCCAGTAGTATGTCGGGAAGGCGCAATGAGCAGTTCTTC.

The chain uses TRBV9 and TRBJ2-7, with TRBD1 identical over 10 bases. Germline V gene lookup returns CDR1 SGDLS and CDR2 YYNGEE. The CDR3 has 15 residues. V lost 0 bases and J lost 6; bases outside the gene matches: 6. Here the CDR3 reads CASSVVGTGVAEQYF. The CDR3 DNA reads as TGTGCCAGCAGCGTAGTAGGGACAGGGGTCGCCGAGCAGTACTTC.